This T cell receptor (beta chain) was identified in a study of identical twins. Study conclusions and caveats: Cross-sectional statistics underpinned the conclusions; the same donors were not followed. Whereas memory repertoires showed no such difference, abundant cord blood beta clonotypes carried fewer insertions. Invariant MAIT and iNKT cells could partly confound zero-insertion analyses.

This clonotype was detected a few times. Its antigen is not known. A universal primer site was incorporated via template switching, and the cDNA contained unique molecular identifiers. MiXCR was run by TCRdb on the 5' RACE reads, yielding one entry per CDR3 protein. The top ten clones hold 7% to 8.5% of a sample with hundreds of thousands of distinct CDR3 sequences, roughly 10% of them seen once. In germline, CDR1 is LGHNT, CDR2 FRNRAP. The CDR3 runs to 14 residues. The ends lost 4 bases at V and 3 bases at J; junction bases unmatched: 6. The same sample was also studied in work on yellow fever vaccine responses in identical twins.

Sequenced material: CD8+ T cells sorted from blood. This clonotype was obtained from a woman under 30 in good health. This chain connects TRBV12-5 to TRBJ2-7; TRBD1 aligns across 7 bases. The CDR3 nucleotides are TGTGCTAGTGGTTCCCGACAGGGTTTCTACGAGCAGTACTTC. Encoded protein: CASGSRQGFYEQYF. The variable domain in full, with the rest retrieved from reference TRBV12-5 and TRBJ2-7, is DARVTQTPRHKVTEMGQEVTMRCQPILGHNTVFWYRQTMMQGLELLAYFRNRAPLDDSGMPKDRFSAEMPDATLATLKIQPSEPRDSAVYFCASGSRQGFYEQYFGPGTRLTVT.